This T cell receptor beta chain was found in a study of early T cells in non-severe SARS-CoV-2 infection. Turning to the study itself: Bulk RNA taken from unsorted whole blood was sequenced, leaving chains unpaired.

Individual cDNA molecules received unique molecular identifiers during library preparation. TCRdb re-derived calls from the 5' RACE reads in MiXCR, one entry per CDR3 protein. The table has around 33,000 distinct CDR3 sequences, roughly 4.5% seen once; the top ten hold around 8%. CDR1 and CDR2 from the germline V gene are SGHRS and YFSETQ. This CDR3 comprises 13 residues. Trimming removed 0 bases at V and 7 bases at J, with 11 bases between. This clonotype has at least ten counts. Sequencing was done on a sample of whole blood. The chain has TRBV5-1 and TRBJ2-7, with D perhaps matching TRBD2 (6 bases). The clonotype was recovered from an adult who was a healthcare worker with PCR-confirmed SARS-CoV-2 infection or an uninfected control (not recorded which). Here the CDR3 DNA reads TGCGCCAGCAGCTTGGCCGTCGGGGGAGAGCAGTACTTC. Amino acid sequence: CASSLAVGGEQYF.